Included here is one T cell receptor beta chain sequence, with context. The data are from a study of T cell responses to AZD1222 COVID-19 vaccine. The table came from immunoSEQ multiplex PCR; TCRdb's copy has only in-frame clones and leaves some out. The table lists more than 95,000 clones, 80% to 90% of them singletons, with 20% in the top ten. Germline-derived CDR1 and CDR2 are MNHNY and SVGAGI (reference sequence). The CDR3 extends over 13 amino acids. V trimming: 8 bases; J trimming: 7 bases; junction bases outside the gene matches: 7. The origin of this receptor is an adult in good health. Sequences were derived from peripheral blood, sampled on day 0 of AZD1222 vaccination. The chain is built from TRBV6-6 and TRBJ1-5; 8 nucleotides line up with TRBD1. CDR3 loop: CASATGVGQPQHF. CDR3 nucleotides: TGTGCCAGCGCGACAGGGGTCGGGCAGCCCCAGCATTTT.